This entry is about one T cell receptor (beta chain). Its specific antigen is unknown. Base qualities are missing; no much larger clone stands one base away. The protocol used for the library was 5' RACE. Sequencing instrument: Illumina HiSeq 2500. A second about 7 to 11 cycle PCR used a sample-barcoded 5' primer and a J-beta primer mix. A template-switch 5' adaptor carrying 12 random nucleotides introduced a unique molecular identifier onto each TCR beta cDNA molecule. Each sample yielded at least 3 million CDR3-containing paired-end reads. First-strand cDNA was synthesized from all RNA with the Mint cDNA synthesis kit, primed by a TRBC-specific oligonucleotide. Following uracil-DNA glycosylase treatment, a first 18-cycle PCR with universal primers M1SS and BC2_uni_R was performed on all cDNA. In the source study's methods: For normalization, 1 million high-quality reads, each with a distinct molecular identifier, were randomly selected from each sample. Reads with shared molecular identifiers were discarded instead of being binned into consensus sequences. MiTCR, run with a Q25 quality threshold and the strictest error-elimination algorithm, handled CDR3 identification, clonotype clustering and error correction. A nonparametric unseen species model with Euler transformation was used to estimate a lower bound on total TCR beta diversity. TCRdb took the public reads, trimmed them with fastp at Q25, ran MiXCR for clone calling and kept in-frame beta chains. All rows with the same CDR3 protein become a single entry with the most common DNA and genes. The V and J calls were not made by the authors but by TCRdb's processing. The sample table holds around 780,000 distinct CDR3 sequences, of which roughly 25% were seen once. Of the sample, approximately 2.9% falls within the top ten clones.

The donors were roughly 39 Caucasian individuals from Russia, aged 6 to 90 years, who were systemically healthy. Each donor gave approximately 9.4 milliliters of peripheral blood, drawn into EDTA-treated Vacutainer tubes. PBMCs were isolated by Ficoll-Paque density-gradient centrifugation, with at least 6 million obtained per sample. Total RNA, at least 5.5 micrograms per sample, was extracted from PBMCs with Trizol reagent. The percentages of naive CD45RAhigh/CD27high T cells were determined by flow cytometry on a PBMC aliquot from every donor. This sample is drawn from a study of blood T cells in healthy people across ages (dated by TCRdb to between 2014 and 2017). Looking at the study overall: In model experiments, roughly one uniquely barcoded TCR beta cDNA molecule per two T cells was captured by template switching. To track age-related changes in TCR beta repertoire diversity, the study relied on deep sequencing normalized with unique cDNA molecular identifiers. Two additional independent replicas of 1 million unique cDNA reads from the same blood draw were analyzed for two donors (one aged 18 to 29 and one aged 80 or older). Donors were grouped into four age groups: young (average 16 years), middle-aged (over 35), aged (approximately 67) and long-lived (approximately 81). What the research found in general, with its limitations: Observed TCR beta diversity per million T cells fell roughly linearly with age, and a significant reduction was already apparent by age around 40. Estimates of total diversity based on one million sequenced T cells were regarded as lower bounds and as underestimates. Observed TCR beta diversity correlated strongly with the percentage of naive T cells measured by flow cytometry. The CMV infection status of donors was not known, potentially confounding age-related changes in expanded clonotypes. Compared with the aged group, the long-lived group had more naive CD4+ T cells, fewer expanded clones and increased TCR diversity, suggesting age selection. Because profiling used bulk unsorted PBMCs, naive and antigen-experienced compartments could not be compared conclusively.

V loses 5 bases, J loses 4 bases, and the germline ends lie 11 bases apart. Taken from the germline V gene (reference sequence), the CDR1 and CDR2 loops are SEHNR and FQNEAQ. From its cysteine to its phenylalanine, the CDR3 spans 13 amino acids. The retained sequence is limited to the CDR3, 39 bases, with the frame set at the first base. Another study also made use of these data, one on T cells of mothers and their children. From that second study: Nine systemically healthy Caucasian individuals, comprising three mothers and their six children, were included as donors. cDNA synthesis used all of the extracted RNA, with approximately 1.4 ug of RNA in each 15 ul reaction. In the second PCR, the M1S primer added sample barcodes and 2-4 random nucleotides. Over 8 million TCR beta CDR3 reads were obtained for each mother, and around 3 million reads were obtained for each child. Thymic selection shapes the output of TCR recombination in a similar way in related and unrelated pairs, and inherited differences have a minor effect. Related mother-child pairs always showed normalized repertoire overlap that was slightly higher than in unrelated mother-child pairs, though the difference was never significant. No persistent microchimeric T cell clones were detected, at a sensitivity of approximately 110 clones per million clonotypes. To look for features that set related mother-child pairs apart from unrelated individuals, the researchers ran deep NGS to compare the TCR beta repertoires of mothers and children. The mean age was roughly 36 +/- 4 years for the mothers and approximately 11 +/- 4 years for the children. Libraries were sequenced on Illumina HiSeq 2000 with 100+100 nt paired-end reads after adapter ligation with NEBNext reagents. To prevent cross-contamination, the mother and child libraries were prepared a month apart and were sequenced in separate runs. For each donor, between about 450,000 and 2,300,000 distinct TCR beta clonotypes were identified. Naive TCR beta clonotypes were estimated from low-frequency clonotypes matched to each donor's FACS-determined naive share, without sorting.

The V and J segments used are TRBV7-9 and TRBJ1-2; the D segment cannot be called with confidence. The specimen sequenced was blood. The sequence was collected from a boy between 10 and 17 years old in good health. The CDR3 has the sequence CASSPVLVYGYTF. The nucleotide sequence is TGTGCCAGCAGCCCTGTACTCGTCTATGGCTACACCTTC.